This T cell receptor beta chain was sequenced for a study of T cells after yellow fever vaccination (dated by TCRdb to between 2018 and 2020). For the study in its entirety: Libraries from fractions with low cell numbers were prepared with the SMART-Seq v4 Ultra Low Input RNA kit. To follow T-cell clones before and after primary and booster YFV17D yellow fever vaccination, bulk TCR alpha and beta repertoires were sequenced over time. Two healthy male donors made up the cohort, one aged 18 to 29 years and the other aged 30 to 40 years. Blood was drawn at multiple timepoints before and after primary and secondary immunization, with bulk PBMC replicates and cell subsets isolated.

This clonotype has only a few counts. Its antigen specificity is not known. No per-base quality is available; no much larger clone lies one base away. Reading the label with the study, this specimen's treatment or condition is: live attenuated yellow fever vaccine strain. At every blood-draw timepoint, two biological replicates of bulk PBMCs were collected. PBMCs were isolated from peripheral blood using a standard Ficoll-Paque protocol. TriZol was used to extract RNA from bulk PBMCs, CD4 and CD8 fractions, and dextramer-positive and dextramer-negative fractions. TCR cDNA was synthesized by 5'RACE template switching, through which a universal primer site and unique molecular identifiers were introduced. Priming of cDNA synthesis was performed from both the TCR alpha and TCR beta constant segments. Two PCR steps were used to amplify libraries, with sample barcodes and sequencing adapters being added in the second step. Sequencing of libraries was performed on Illumina HiSeq 2500 (2x100 bp) or NovaSeq (2x150 bp). Per the original workflow: MIGEC was used to demultiplex reads and collapse the reads into UMI consensus sequences, and MiXCR was used for V(D)J alignment. Clonotypes responding to the vaccine were identified with edgeR on replicate PBMC samples, with the criteria of FDR below 0.01 and a log2 fold change above 5 up to day 15. CD4 or CD8 identity was assigned to each bulk clonotype according to whether the clonotype was present at higher abundance in the sequenced CD4 repertoire or the sequenced CD8 repertoire. TCRdb handled the public reads itself, with Q25 trimming in fastp and clone calling in MiXCR, and kept productive beta chains. All rows with the same CDR3 protein become a single entry with the most common DNA and genes. These V and J calls rely on TCRdb rather than the paper's analysis. This sample lists 320,000 or so distinct CDR3 sequences; 7% to 9% were detected once. Around 17% of the sample comes from the top ten.

Study-level results and caveats: Computational filtering was needed because FACS-sorted repertoires could contain abundant contaminating clonotypes from the bulk population. A small share of clonotypes occurred in both CD4 and CD8 compartments, likely arising from convergent recombination. Only a couple of donors were included in the study, so the extent to which the findings can be generalized is limited. Most clones expanded after primary vaccination were re-detected after the booster (around 96% of CD4 and about 88% of CD8), suggesting broad memory maintenance. Compared with the primary T-cell response, the secondary T-cell response was faster but weaker, reaching its peak on day 5 rather than on day 15.

The source of this sequence is a man between 18 and 35 years old who received the YFV17D yellow fever vaccine. This material consisted of PBMCs, taken approximately 47 days after the first yellow fever vaccination.

The DNA reads as follows: TGCGCCAGCAGCAAAGCCCCGGGGGCTCAGGACACCGGGGAGCTGTTTTTT. It translates to CASSKAPGAQDTGELFF. The V and J genes are TRBV5-1 and TRBJ2-2, with a tentative D call of TRBD1 or TRBD2, each matching 6 bases. The CDR3, cysteine through phenylalanine, is 17 amino acids long. The only DNA kept is the CDR3, 51 bases in frame from the first base. Taken from the germline V gene, the CDR1 and CDR2 loops are SGHRS and YFSETQ. The junction carries 19 bases between V and J, which are trimmed by 4 bases and 3 bases respectively.